These 15 T cell receptor beta chains were sequenced from one sample in a study of cytomegalovirus exposure and HLA in healthy donors. PCR employed 60 Vbeta and 13 Jbeta primers. TCRdb's table, derived via immunoSEQ multiplex PCR, lists solely in-frame clones and lacks some. Of fewer than 200,000 clones listed, about three quarters were seen once; the top ten hold roughly 2.6%. Material: PBMCs. These receptors were collected from a woman in her 40s in good health and CMV-seropositive.

To note about this clone: The sample carries other DNA sequences with the same CDR3. V usage is TRBV10-3 and J usage is TRBJ2-5; D call uncertain. The CDR3 loop spans 12 amino acids. Germline lookup yields CDR1 ENHRY and CDR2 SYGVKD. V was shortened by 4 bases and J by 3 bases, with 6 bases between the two germline ends. The CDR3 sequence is CAISGLEETQYF. CDR3 DNA sequence: TGTGCCATCAGTGGCCTAGAAGAGACCCAGTACTTC.

The V gene is TRBV4-2, the J gene TRBJ2-2; TRBD2 matches at 7 bases. CDR3 length equals 15 residues. V gave up 2 bases and J gave up 2 bases; unmatched junction bases: 2. CDR1 is LGHNA and CDR2 is YNFKEQ in the germline V gene. The CDR3 DNA reads TGTGCCAGCAGCCAACCGGGACTAAACACCGGGGAGCTGTTTTTT. Amino acids: CASSQPGLNTGELFF.

This clone was observed once. This sequence joins TRBV4-3 and TRBJ1-2; 10 nucleotides match TRBD1. In germline, CDR1 is LGHNA, CDR2 YSLEER. The CDR3 contains 16 residues. V gave up 2 bases and J gave up 4 bases; unmatched junction bases: 7. The DNA for the CDR3 is TGCGCCAGCAGCCAACTTGGGACAGGGGTTCTCTATGGCTACACCTTC. Its translation: CASSQLGTGVLYGYTF.

This clone occurred once. The CDR3 ends on some other residue instead of the conserved phenylalanine or tryptophan, so this is likely a read error. The chain employs TRBV2 and TRBJ2-7; 7 bases are a match to TRBD2. The CDR3 is made up of 13 amino acids. J gave up 4 bases and V 6 bases, and 6 bases lay outside the gene matches. CDR1 and CDR2 (germline): SNHLY, FYNNEI. Written as DNA, the CDR3 is TGTGCCAGCAGGAGGCTAGCGGATTACGAGCAGTACTCC. This codes for CASRRLADYEQYS.

The chain has TRBV5-1 and TRBJ2-6, with D possibly TRBD1 on 6 matching bases. V dropped 3 bases and J dropped 0 bases, with 7 bases sitting between them. The germline V gene has CDR1 SGHRS and CDR2 YFSETQ. The CDR3 loop spans 15 amino acids. CDR3 DNA: TGCGCCAGCAGCTCAGGGGTCTCTGGGGCCAACGTCCTGACTTTC. As protein: CASSSGVSGANVLTF. Full variable domain (outside the CDR3, taken from reference TRBV5-1 and TRBJ2-6): KAGVTQTPRYLIKTRGQQVTLSCSPISGHRSVSWYQQTPGQGLQFLFEYFSETQRNKGNFPGRFSGRQFSNSRSEMNVSTLELGDSALYLCASSSGVSGANVLTFGAGSRLTVL.

V gene TRBV6-5 combines with J gene TRBJ2-5, with TRBD2 as a possible D gene (5 bases). The tail of the sequence fits TRBJ2-7 better, so the J call may be wrong. CDR1 is MNHEY and CDR2 is SVGAGI in the germline V gene. The CDR3 spans 13 residues. CDR3: CASSRGVGYEQYF. In DNA form, the CDR3 reads TGTGCCAGCAGTCGGGGTGTGGGGTACGAGCAGTACTTC.

The chain uses TRBV7-2 and TRBJ2-1; TRBD1 aligns across 11 bases. The CDR3 loop spans 14 amino acids. CDR1 and CDR2 (germline): SGHTA, FQGNSA. J gave up 8 bases and V 3 bases, and 3 bases lay outside the gene matches. CDR3 sequence (DNA): TGTGCCAGCAGCTTTGGACAGGGGGCTCATGAGCAGTTCTTC. As protein: CASSFGQGAHEQFF.

This rearrangement joins TRBV5-4 to TRBJ2-3; 9 nucleotides line up with TRBD1. Germline loops: CDR1 SGHNT, CDR2 YYREEE (reference sequence). This CDR3 spans 15 amino acids. V was clipped by 0 bases and J by 2 bases; unmatched bases: 1. CDR3 region: CASSLGQGDTDTQYF. The CDR3 DNA is TGTGCCAGCAGCTTGGGACAGGGGGACACAGATACGCAGTATTTT. Filled out from reference TRBV5-4 and TRBJ2-3, the complete variable domain reads ETGVTQSPTHLIKTRGQQVTLRCSSQSGHNTVSWYQQALGQGPQFIFQYYREEENGRGNFPPRFSGLQFPNYSSELNVNALELDDSALYLCASSLGQGDTDTQYFGPGTRLTVL.

V is TRBV19 and J is TRBJ1-1; D is undetermined. CDR1 is LNHDA and CDR2 is SQIVND in the germline V gene (reference sequence). Trimming stripped 5 bases from V and 1 base from J, with 14 bases between. The CDR3 runs to 15 residues. CDR3 loop: CASSPMWAGNTEAFF. The CDR3, as DNA: TGTGCCAGTAGTCCAATGTGGGCGGGGAACACTGAAGCTTTCTTT.

The chain has TRBV18 and TRBJ1-4; 10 nucleotides line up with TRBD1. The V segment lost 3 bases and the J segment 8 bases; nucleotides outside the gene matches: 6. The CDR3 runs to 15 residues. Germline V gene sequence: CDR1 KGHSH, CDR2 LQKENI. This CDR3 reads CASSPRTGGEEKLFF. In DNA form, the CDR3 reads TGTGCCAGCTCACCGAGGACAGGGGGAGAAGAAAAACTGTTTTTT. Supplemented by reference TRBV18 and TRBJ1-4, the full variable domain reads NAGVMQNPRHLVRRRGQEARLRCSPMKGHSHVYWYRQLPEEGLKFMVYLQKENIIDESGMPKERFSAEFPKEGPSILRIQQVVRGDSAAYFCASSPRTGGEEKLFFGSGTQLSVL.

J is TRBJ1-5 and V is TRBV7-9; D may be TRBD1 (6 bases). The CDR3 loop spans 14 amino acids. Trimming pared 6 bases from V and 0 bases from J, leaving 9 bases between. Per the germline V gene, CDR1 is SEHNR and CDR2 is FQNEAQ (reference sequence). The CDR3 sequence is CASSPGDSNQPQHF. CDR3 DNA: TGTGCCAGCAGTCCAGGGGATAGCAATCAGCCCCAGCATTTT.

The chain links TRBV10-1 to TRBJ2-3, with D unresolved. The germline V and J ends were trimmed by 4 bases and 2 bases, with 7 bases remaining between them. This CDR3 region has 13 residues. CDR1 and CDR2 (germline): WNHNN, SYGVQD (reference sequence). The CDR3 DNA reads TGCGCCAGCAGTGGAGGCCTCACAGATACGCAGTATTTT. The encoded protein is CASSGGLTDTQYF.

A few counts support this clone. The chain uses TRBV9 and TRBJ2-5; 8 bases map to TRBD2. Germline V CDR1 and CDR2: SGDLS, YYNGEE. CDR3 length equals 15 residues. V lost 4 bases to trimming and J lost 3 bases; unmatched junction nucleotides: 8. CDR3 amino acids: CASSLRGSGEETQYF. CDR3 sequence (DNA): TGTGCCAGCAGCCTCCGGGGTAGCGGGGAAGAGACCCAGTACTTC.

The V gene is TRBV15, the J gene TRBJ1-5; possible D gene TRBD1, 6 bases. Germline CDR1 and CDR2: LNHNV and YYDKDF (reference sequence). This CDR3 spans 15 amino acids. The germline V and J ends were trimmed by 1 base and 3 bases, with 10 bases remaining between them. CDR3 amino acids: CATSRAPGANQPQHF. The CDR3 DNA is TGTGCCACCAGCAGAGCACCAGGGGCCAATCAGCCCCAGCATTTT.

V gene TRBV7-9 combines with J gene TRBJ2-7, with 8 positions matching TRBD1. CDR3 length: 15 residues. The germline gives CDR1 SEHNR, CDR2 FQNEAQ (reference sequence). V trimming: 6 bases; J trimming: 4 bases; junction bases outside the gene matches: 11. Here the CDR3 reads CASSSRDRSGYEQYF. The CDR3 DNA is TGTGCCAGCAGTTCCCGGGACAGGTCTGGATACGAGCAGTACTTC.